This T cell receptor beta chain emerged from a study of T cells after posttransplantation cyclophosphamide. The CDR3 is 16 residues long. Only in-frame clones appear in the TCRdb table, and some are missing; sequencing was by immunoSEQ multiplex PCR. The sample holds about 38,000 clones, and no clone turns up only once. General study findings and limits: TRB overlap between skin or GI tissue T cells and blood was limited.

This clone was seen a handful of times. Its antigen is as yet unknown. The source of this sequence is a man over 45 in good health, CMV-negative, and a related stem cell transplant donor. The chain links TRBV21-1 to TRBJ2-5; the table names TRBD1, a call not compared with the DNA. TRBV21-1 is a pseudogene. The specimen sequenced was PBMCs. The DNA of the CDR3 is TGTGCCAGCAGCCACCCCGGGACAGGGGAAGAAGAGACCCAGTACTTC. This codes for CASSHPGTGEEETQYF.